This T cell receptor (beta chain) was retrieved from a study of identical twins. The study's findings and limits: Modelling approaches yielded underestimates of out-of-frame TCR alpha sharing between monozygotic twins.

This clonotype was observed a handful of times. Its specificity is not known. In germline, CDR1 is DFQATT, CDR2 SNEGSKA (reference sequence). The junction had 8 bases not matched to a gene; V was cut back by 4 bases and J by 2 bases. The CDR3 runs 15 residues. TCRdb recomputed calls from the 5' RACE reads with MiXCR, one row per CDR3 protein. The sample has around 480,000 distinct CDR3 sequences, more than 13% seen once. These records were also assigned to another study, of yellow fever vaccine responses in identical twins.

This sequence joins TRBV20-1 and TRBJ2-1, with 7 bases that match TRBD2. The receptor's source is a young woman in good health. Sequenced: CD4+ T cells sorted from blood. The CDR3 sequence: CSATSSGRAYNEQFF. The CDR3 region has the DNA TGCAGTGCTACATCTAGCGGTCGGGCCTACAATGAGCAGTTCTTC.